This TCR beta chain was documented in a study of OX40 agonist ivuxolimab in advanced cancers. The germline gives CDR1 SEHNR, CDR2 FQNEAQ (reference sequence). This CDR3 is built from 14 residues. V lost 5 bases and J 4 bases, leaving 15 bases between the germline ends. TCRdb's copy holds only in-frame clones and misses some; the assay was immunoSEQ multiplex PCR. The sample contains roughly 58,000 clones, roughly nine tenths of which appear only once. The receptor was isolated from an adult with an advanced solid tumor such as melanoma, head and neck, liver or kidney cancer. The J gene is TRBJ2-7, the V gene TRBV7-9; D might be TRBD2 (6 bases). The specimen comprised CD4+ or CD8+ T cells sorted from blood, sampled in a trial of the OX40 agonist ivuxolimab. In DNA, the CDR3 is TGTGCCAGCAGCCCTGGCGGGGTAGTTTACGAGCAGTACTTC. This codes for CASSPGGVVYEQYF.